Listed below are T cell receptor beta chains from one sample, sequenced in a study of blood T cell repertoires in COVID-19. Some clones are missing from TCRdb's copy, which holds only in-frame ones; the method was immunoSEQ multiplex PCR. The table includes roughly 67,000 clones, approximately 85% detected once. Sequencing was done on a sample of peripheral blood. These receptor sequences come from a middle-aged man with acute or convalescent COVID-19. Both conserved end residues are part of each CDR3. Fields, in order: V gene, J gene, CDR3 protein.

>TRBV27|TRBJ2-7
CASSPRPGGEFSYEQYF
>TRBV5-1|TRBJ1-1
CASSPSGGLNTEAFF
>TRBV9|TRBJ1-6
CASSVGGVYSPLHF
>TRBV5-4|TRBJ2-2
CASSAETENTGELFF
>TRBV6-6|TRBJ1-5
CASSYMGGNQPQHF
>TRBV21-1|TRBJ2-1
CASSKAGGGHDGMWSHEQFF
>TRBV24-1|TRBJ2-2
CATSKTGELFF
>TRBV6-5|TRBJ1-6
CASSSSTQGNSPLHF
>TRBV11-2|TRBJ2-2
CASSLRLAGGTGELFF
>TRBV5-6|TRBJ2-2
CASSPVAGGPTGELFF
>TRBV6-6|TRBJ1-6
CASSYPGSNSPLHF
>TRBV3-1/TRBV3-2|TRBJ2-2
CASSYRSGGTGELFF
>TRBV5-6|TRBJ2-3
CASFRTSGASTDTQYF
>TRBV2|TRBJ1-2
CASNRDNGNYGYTF
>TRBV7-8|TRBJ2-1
CASRTTGQKTYNEQFF
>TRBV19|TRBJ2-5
CASSRQGSGQETQYF
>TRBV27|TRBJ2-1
CASSALTSGGAFLQFF
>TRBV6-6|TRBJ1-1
CASSIQGNTEAFF
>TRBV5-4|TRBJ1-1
CASSFPDTEAFF
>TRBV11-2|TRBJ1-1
CASSLWGDSNADTEAFF